Following are 24 T cell receptor beta chains from one sample sequenced in a study of control samples from healthy donors and cancer patients (dated by TCRdb to the early 2020s). The library relied on the immunoSEQ multiplex PCR assay. The table comes from immuneACCESS by way of TCRdb, which keeps in-frame sequences with V and J called. Part of the clones is missing from these tables; in studies checked, under half for an unresolved V gene and the rest for unknown reasons. The sample's table covers fewer than 250,000 clones. The biggest ten clones account for around 2% of the sample. Sequencing used blood. These receptors were collected from a woman in her thirties in good health.

The rearrangement links TRBV6-5 to TRBJ1-2, with 9 bases that match TRBD1. Unmatched junction bases numbered 7, after V lost 4 bases and J lost 4 bases. From germline, CDR1 is MNHEY and CDR2 SVGAGI. This CDR3 has 15 amino acids. The CDR3, as DNA: TGTGCCAGCAGTTCTCCCGGGACAGGGCCCTATGGCTACACCTTC. This gives the protein CASSSPGTGPYGYTF.

The chain joins TRBV9 to TRBJ2-1, with D tentatively TRBD1 (6 bases). Germline assignment: CDR1 SGDLS and CDR2 YYNGEE. V gave up 2 bases and J gave up 4 bases, with 13 bases separating them. The CDR3 covers 15 residues. CDR3: CASSVRGALYNEQFF. The CDR3 DNA follows: TGTGCCAGCAGCGTCAGGGGCGCCCTATACAATGAGCAGTTCTTC.

J is TRBJ1-1 and V is TRBV7-9; TRBD1 is a possible D gene (5 bases). This CDR3 has 16 residues. V lost 4 bases and J 4 bases, leaving 19 bases between the germline ends. Germline V lookup: CDR1 SEHNR, CDR2 FQNEAQ (reference sequence). This CDR3 reads CASSSGTAQEGTEAFF. As DNA, the CDR3 is TGTGCCAGCAGCTCAGGGACCGCCCAGGAGGGCACTGAAGCTTTCTTT.

V usage is TRBV5-1 and J usage is TRBJ2-7; 10 nucleotides align to TRBD1. The CDR3 spans 14 residues. Germline trimming cut 3 bases from V and 2 bases from J; bases unmatched to any gene: 2. Per germline, CDR1 SGHRS and CDR2 YFSETQ. CDR3 bases: TGCGCCAGCAGCTCGGGACAGGGGACCTACGAGCAGTACTTC. It yields the protein CASSSGQGTYEQYF.

This chain uses TRBV27 with TRBJ1-2; 7 bases fit TRBD1. Germline loops: CDR1 MNHEY, CDR2 SMNVEV (reference sequence). This CDR3 region has 15 residues. V shed 4 bases and J 2 bases; nucleotides not matched to a gene: 7. The CDR3 loop reads CASSSLGQTNYGYTF. The CDR3, as DNA: TGTGCCAGCAGTTCGCTGGGACAGACCAACTATGGCTACACCTTC.

This sequence joins TRBV4-1 and TRBJ2-7, with no clear D. The CDR3 covers 14 residues. CDR1 and CDR2 from the germline V gene are MGHRA and YSYEKL. Trimming took 1 base from V and 3 from J, leaving 10 bases between them. The CDR3 DNA reads as TGCGCCAGCAGCCAAGTTCAGAATCTCTACGAGCAGTACTTC. It codes for CASSQVQNLYEQYF.

The rearrangement joins TRBV28 to TRBJ1-2; D remains ambiguous. With 5 bases removed from V and 6 bases from J, the gap between germline ends came to 7 bases. The CDR3 runs 11 residues. Germline V gives CDR1 MDHEN, CDR2 SYDVKM. The CDR3 region is CASSLTDGYTF. CDR3 DNA sequence: TGTGCCAGCAGTCTTACAGATGGCTACACCTTC.

CDR3 DNA: TGCAGCGTTCGGGAAACGACAGATACGCAGTATTTT. Its protein product is CSVRETTDTQYF. The V gene is TRBV29-1, the J gene TRBJ2-3, with D possibly matching TRBD2 (5 bases). The length of the CDR3 is 12 residues. Germline values: CDR1 SQVTM, CDR2 ANQGSEA. V lost 5 bases and J lost 3, with 9 bases in between.

V and J are TRBV14 and TRBJ2-1; 7 bases match TRBD1. V lost 4 bases and J lost 7; bases outside the gene matches: 7. This CDR3 has 14 residues. CDR1 SGHDN and CDR2 FVKESK come from the germline V gene. In DNA form, the CDR3 reads TGTGCCAGCAGCCGAGCGACAGGGTTGAATGAGCAGTTCTTC. Amino acid sequence: CASSRATGLNEQFF.

This chain uses TRBV7-8 with TRBJ2-1; 13 nucleotides match TRBD2. Germline lookup yields CDR1 SGHVS and CDR2 FQNEAQ. Unmatched junction bases numbered 4, after V lost 0 bases and J lost 5 bases. CDR3 length: 17 residues. The CDR3 DNA reads TGTGCCAGCAGCTTAGCCTCGGGACTAGCGGGGAACAATGAGCAGTTCTTC. Amino acids: CASSLASGLAGNNEQFF.

The rearrangement links TRBV29-1 to TRBJ2-2; 8 bases are shared with TRBD1. Trimming at V came to 5 bases and at J to 6 bases, leaving 5 bases not matched to a gene. Germline-derived CDR1 and CDR2 are SQVTM and ANQGSEA. This CDR3 has 13 amino acids. CDR3 bases: TGCAGCGTTCGAACAGGGGGGTCCGGGGAGCTGTTTTTT. Translation: CSVRTGGSGELFF.

The chain uses TRBV18 and TRBJ2-7, with 7 bases that match TRBD1. The V and J ends lost 0 bases and 6 bases, in that order; junction bases with no gene match: 8. This CDR3 region has 15 residues. Germline CDR1 and CDR2: KGHSH and LQKENI. CDR3 sequence: CASSPPARTGTEQYF. For the CDR3, the DNA is TGTGCCAGCTCACCACCGGCTCGGACAGGAACCGAGCAGTACTTC.

The chain carries TRBV28 and TRBJ2-1, with D uncertain. V shed 8 bases and J shed 4 bases, with 6 bases lying between them. CDR3 length: 11 residues. The germline V gene has CDR1 MDHEN and CDR2 SYDVKM. Written as DNA, the CDR3 is TGTGCCAGCTCGGCATACAATGAGCAGTTCTTC. Translated: CASSAYNEQFF. The entire variable domain, with the rest obtained from reference TRBV28 and TRBJ2-1, is as follows: DVKVTQSSRYLVKRTGEKVFLECVQDMDHENMFWYRQDPGLGLRLIYFSYDVKMKEKGDIPEGYSVSREKKERFSLILESASTNQTSMYLCASSAYNEQFFGPGTRLTVL.

The chain joins TRBV3-1 (or the pseudogene TRBV3-2) to TRBJ2-7; D gene uncertain. Trimming pared 0 bases from V and 2 bases from J, leaving 14 bases between. The CDR3 is made up of 16 amino acids. The germline CDR1 and CDR2 sequences are LGHDT and YNNKEL (reference sequence). Here the CDR3 DNA reads TGTGCCAGCAGCCAAGAGGCATCAGCTTCTACCTACGAGCAGTACTTC. Amino acid sequence: CASSQEASASTYEQYF.

The chain recombines TRBV4-1 with TRBJ1-5; D perhaps matches TRBD1 (5 bases). V dropped 3 bases and J dropped 2 bases, with 11 bases sitting between them. There are 15 residues in the CDR3. Germline CDR1 is MGHRA and CDR2 is YSYEKL. The CDR3 region has the DNA TGCGCCAGCAGCCAGTGGGACGTGGGCAATCAGCCCCAGCATTTT. The encoded protein is CASSQWDVGNQPQHF.

This sequence joins TRBV7-8 and TRBJ1-2, with a tentative D call TRBD1 (5 bases). There are 15 residues in the CDR3. Per the germline V gene, CDR1 is SGHVS and CDR2 is FQNEAQ. The ends were cut back, 0 bases at V and 3 bases at J, with 11 bases in the middle. The DNA of the CDR3 is TGTGCCAGCAGCTTAGCGAAGGGAGGGGACTATGGCTACACCTTC. It specifies CASSLAKGGDYGYTF.

The chain has TRBV5-6 and TRBJ1-5; 7 bases are a match to TRBD1. J gave up 3 bases and V 4 bases, and 4 bases lay outside the gene matches. Germline CDR1 reads SGHDT; CDR2 reads YYEEEE. The CDR3 extends over 14 amino acids. The CDR3 DNA follows: TGTGCCAGCAGCCCGACAGGGATCAATCAGCCCCAGCATTTT. It yields the protein CASSPTGINQPQHF.

The J gene is TRBJ1-2, the V gene TRBV28; D unclear. This CDR3 spans 12 amino acids. From germline, CDR1 is MDHEN and CDR2 SYDVKM. Trimming left V 3 bases short and J 3 bases short, with 5 bases between. CDR3 sequence: CASSFSDYGYTF. For the CDR3, the DNA is TGTGCCAGCAGTTTTAGCGACTATGGCTACACCTTC.

This chain joins TRBV28 and TRBJ1-2; the D gene is possibly TRBD1 (5 bases). V lost 7 bases, J lost 4 bases, and 19 bases lay in between. CDR3 length: 15 amino acids. From germline, CDR1 is MDHEN and CDR2 SYDVKM. In DNA, the CDR3 is TGTGCCAGCACCCCCCCGTCGATGGGGGGCTATGGCTACACCTTC. Translation gives CASTPPSMGGYGYTF.

The chain joins TRBV7-2 to TRBJ1-3; D is uncertain. CDR1 and CDR2 from the germline V gene are SGHTA and FQGNSA. The CDR3 is 16 residues long. V dropped 3 bases and J dropped 2 bases, with 14 bases sitting between them. CDR3 in amino acids: CASSLGKDGTGNTIYF. CDR3 DNA: TGTGCCAGCAGCTTGGGGAAGGACGGAACTGGAAACACCATATATTTT.

This rearrangement joins TRBV3-1 (or the pseudogene TRBV3-2) to TRBJ1-6, with a tentative D call TRBD1 (6 bases). V gave up 5 bases and J gave up 4 bases, with 12 bases separating them. The germline V gene encodes CDR1 LGHDT and CDR2 YNNKEL (reference sequence). The CDR3 runs 15 residues. The CDR3 here is CASSSQDSYNSPLHF. The CDR3 DNA reads as TGTGCCAGCAGCTCGCAGGACAGTTATAATTCACCCCTCCACTTT.

The chain recombines TRBV7-3 with TRBJ2-1; 12 nucleotides agree with TRBD2. The CDR3 totals 15 residues. Per germline, CDR1 SGHTA and CDR2 FQGTGA. V dropped 4 bases and J dropped 10; count of bases not matched to a gene: 8. CDR3 DNA: TGTGCCAGCAGCTCTACGGGACTAGCGGGTGACGAGCAGTTCTTC. This encodes CASSSTGLAGDEQFF.

The chain carries TRBV25-1 and TRBJ2-4; 8 bases are shared with TRBD1. J lost 5 bases, V lost 7 bases, and 1 base had no gene match. Germline CDR1 reads MGHDK; CDR2 reads SYGVNS. The CDR3 has 12 residues. This CDR3 reads CASTTGENIQYF. The CDR3 region has the DNA TGTGCCAGCACGACAGGGGAAAACATTCAGTACTTC.

The chain is built from TRBV9 and TRBJ1-2; 7 bases fit TRBD1. Germline CDR1 reads SGDLS; CDR2 reads YYNGEE. Losses at the gene ends were 4 bases for V and 5 bases for J; bases not matched to a gene: 2. CDR3 length: 12 residues. CDR3 sequence (DNA): TGTGCCAGCAGCCTCAGGGGGTATGGCTACACCTTC. Residues: CASSLRGYGYTF.